The rows below give T cell receptor beta chains drawn from one sample of a study of T cell responses to AZD1222 COVID-19 vaccine. Using immunoSEQ multiplex PCR, the repertoire was profiled, and TCRdb retains in-frame clones only, with some absent. Of about 120,000 clones in the sample, roughly 90% were seen once. Here the sequenced sample was peripheral blood, taken on day 0 of AZD1222 vaccination. Receptors originate from an adult in good health. Both conserved end residues are part of each CDR3. A D gene is named only where the DNA matches it firmly. A clone size is listed for some rows: how often the clone was seen (once, few, many), or a class if it is expanded.

>.|TRBV7-2|TRBJ2-1|TRBD2
TGTGCCAGCAGCTTAGCGCCCGGGAGGGGTAGTGTTGAGCAGTTCTTC
CASSLAPGRGSVEQFF
>.|TRBV7-6|TRBJ1-2|.
TGTGCCAGCAGCACAACGGACGGGAACTATGGCTACACCTTC
CASSTTDGNYGYTF
>.|TRBV14|TRBJ2-2|.
TGTGCCAGCAGCCAAGAACATAGGTGGCCCACCGGGGAGCTGTTTTTT
CASSQEHRWPTGELFF
>.|TRBV16|TRBJ2-6|.
TGTGCCAGCAGCCAATCGGGAGGGGGCCCCGGGGCCAACGTCCTGACTTTC
CASSQSGGGPGANVLTF
>.|TRBV4-3|TRBJ2-7|TRBD2
TGCGCCAGCAGCCGGCAACTAGCGGGGTGGCACGAGCAGTACTTC
CASSRQLAGWHEQYF
>.|TRBV6-5|TRBJ2-1|TRBD2
TGTGCCACCGGACTAGCGCCATACAATGAGCAGTTCTTC
CATGLAPYNEQFF
>.|TRBV6-2/TRBV6-3|TRBJ2-7|TRBD2
TGTGCCAGCAGTTACGGGACTAGCGGGAACTCCTACGAGCAGTACTTC
CASSYGTSGNSYEQYF
>.|TRBV29-1|TRBJ1-1|.
TGCAGCGTTGAACATCGATACACTGAAGCTTTCTTT
CSVEHRYTEAFF
>.|TRBV12-2|TRBJ2-3|.
TGTGCAAGTCGCTTAGTGCAGGGGACAGATACGCAGTATTTT
CASRLVQGTDTQYF
>.|TRBV6-2/TRBV6-3|TRBJ2-6|TRBD1
TGTGCCAGCAGTTTCACCAGGACAGGGGGGAGGTCCAGGGCCAACGTCCTGACTTTC
CASSFTRTGGRSRANVLTF
>few|TRBV3-1/TRBV3-2|TRBJ1-4|TRBD1
TGTGCCAGCAGCCTCAGGACAGGGGAAAATGAAAAACTGTTTTTT
CASSLRTGENEKLFF
>.|TRBV19|TRBJ2-7|.
TGTGCCAGTAGTTATATAGATTCCCCCTACGAGCAGTACTTC
CASSYIDSPYEQYF
>.|TRBV7-2|TRBJ1-1|.
TGTGCCAGCAGCGTGTCAGGGGTGCGCACTGAAGCTTTCTTT
CASSVSGVRTEAFF
>.|TRBV24-1|TRBJ1-1|TRBD1
TGTGCCACCAGTGACGGGGGGAGGGGGCGACCTTTCTTT
CATSDGGRGRPFF
>.|TRBV21-1|TRBJ1-2|.
TGTGCCAGCAGCAAGCAGAGCCACGGGACGGTTGGCTACACCTTC
CASSKQSHGTVGYTF
>once|TRBV9|TRBJ2-1|TRBD2
TGTGCCAGCAGCATAGGGGGACTAGCAAAAAATGAGCAGTTCTTC
CASSIGGLAKNEQFF
>.|TRBV18|TRBJ1-2|TRBD1
TGTGCCAGCTCACCACCGGACAGGGGACTCTATGGCTACACCTTC
CASSPPDRGLYGYTF
>.|TRBV4-1|TRBJ1-1|.
TGCGCCAGCAGCCAAGTCAGTGCAGGGCTTGAAGCTTTCTTT
CASSQVSAGLEAFF
>.|TRBV4-3|TRBJ2-4|TRBD1
TGCGCCAGCAGCCAAGACCAAGGGGCAGGGGGCGTCGGGGACATTCAGTACTTC
CASSQDQGAGGVGDIQYF
>.|TRBV4-1|TRBJ2-2|TRBD1
TGCGCCAGCAGCCCGACAGGGTTTACCACCGGGGAGCTGTTTTTT
CASSPTGFTTGELFF
>.|TRBV28|TRBJ1-2|TRBD1
TGTGCCAGCAGGTGGGACAGGGAGTTTGGCTACACCTTC
CASRWDREFGYTF
>.|TRBV9|TRBJ1-2|.
TGTGCCAGCAGCCCTCGTACTCCGGAACGGGGGGCTGGCTATGGCTACACCTTC
CASSPRTPERGAGYGYTF
>.|TRBV4-3|TRBJ1-2|.
TGCGCCAGCAGCCAGTGGGGGGGGAGTAACTATGGCTACACCTTC
CASSQWGGSNYGYTF
>few|TRBV2|TRBJ1-4|.
TGTGCCAGCAGTGGGGGGGCAGGGAGTGATGAAAAACTGTTTTTT
CASSGGAGSDEKLFF
>.|TRBV5-1|TRBJ1-6|TRBD1
TGCGCCAGCAGCCCCAGGACAGGGAATAATTCACCCCTCCACTTT
CASSPRTGNNSPLHF
>.|TRBV3-1/TRBV3-2|TRBJ2-3|.
TGTGCCAGCAGCCAAGAGCGTACGCAGTATTTT
CASSQERTQYF
>.|TRBV29-1|TRBJ2-4|TRBD2
TGCAGCGTTGAAGATGCTAGCGGGATAAGAAACATTCAGTACTTC
CSVEDASGIRNIQYF
>.|TRBV3-1/TRBV3-2|TRBJ2-4|.
TGTGCCAGCACCAAGGGGGGGAGGGCTATGAACAAAAACATTCAGTACTTC
CASTKGGRAMNKNIQYF
>.|TRBV20-1|TRBJ2-7|.
TGCAGTGCTAGTAGTCTAGCGCAGGACTACGAGCAGTACTTC
CSASSLAQDYEQYF
>.|TRBV7-9|TRBJ2-5|TRBD1
TGTGCCAGCAGCTTAGGACAGGGGGCTTTAGAGACCCAGTACTTC
CASSLGQGALETQYF
>.|TRBV6-2/TRBV6-3|TRBJ1-4|.
TGTGCCAGCAGTGCCGGGACAACAGCTAATGAAAAACTGTTTTTT
CASSAGTTANEKLFF
>once|TRBV5-6|TRBJ2-7|.
TGTGCCAGCAGCTTAGGGACTTCTACCTACGAGCAGTACTTC
CASSLGTSTYEQYF
>.|TRBV19|TRBJ2-1|TRBD1
TGTGCCAGTAGTATGACCGGGACAGCGCACAATGAGCAGTTCTTC
CASSMTGTAHNEQFF
>.|TRBV19|TRBJ1-2|TRBD1
TGTGCCAGTAGTACCGGACAGGGAGGTATTAACTATGGCTACACCTTC
CASSTGQGGINYGYTF
>.|TRBV7-6|TRBJ2-1|TRBD2
TGTGCCAGCAGCCCGGGGGGTGCGTACAATGAGCAGTTCTTC
CASSPGGAYNEQFF
>.|TRBV7-9|TRBJ1-4|.
TGTGCCAGCAGCTTAGTGTCTAGGGGGAGGAGTAATGAAAAACTGTTTTTT
CASSLVSRGRSNEKLFF
>.|TRBV4-3|TRBJ2-2|.
TGCGCCAGCAGCCAGTCGAAAGCCGGGGAGCTGTTTTTT
CASSQSKAGELFF
>.|TRBV6-2/TRBV6-3|TRBJ2-4|TRBD2
TGTGCCAGCAGCCCTGTCCCGACTAGCGGGATACCCCTAGCCAAAAACATTCAGTACTTC
CASSPVPTSGIPLAKNIQYF
>.|TRBV7-9|TRBJ1-3|TRBD1
TGTGCCACAAGCCAGGGGGCTCTCTACTCTGGAAACACCATATATTTT
CATSQGALYSGNTIYF
>.|TRBV19|TRBJ2-3|.
TGTGCCAGTAGTGTACTGGCGGGTGCAGGCACAGATACGCAGTATTTT
CASSVLAGAGTDTQYF
>.|TRBV4-3|TRBJ2-1|.
TGCGCCAGCAGCCCAGGGGCTACTTACAATGAGCAGTTCTTC
CASSPGATYNEQFF
>.|TRBV4-3|TRBJ2-3|.
TGCGCCAGCAGCCAACAGAGGTATAGCACAGATACGCAGTATTTT
CASSQQRYSTDTQYF
>.|TRBV19|TRBJ1-2|TRBD1
TGTGCCAGTAATACCGACACAGGGGTTCTAGGCTACACCTTC
CASNTDTGVLGYTF
>.|TRBV19|TRBJ2-1|TRBD2
TGTGCCAGTAGTATCGGAGCGGGAGTACACAATGAGCAGTTCTTC
CASSIGAGVHNEQFF
>.|TRBV9|TRBJ2-2|.
TGTGCCAGCAGCGCAGACAGAACCAACACCGGGGAGCTGTTTTTT
CASSADRTNTGELFF
>once|TRBV6-5|TRBJ2-7|.
TGTGCCAGCGTGGATGGCACCGCCGACGAGCAGTACTTC
CASVDGTADEQYF
>.|TRBV6-5|TRBJ1-6|TRBD1
TGTGCCAGCAGTACCTCGACAGGGAGTATCCACTTT
CASSTSTGSIHF
>.|TRBV5-4|TRBJ2-3|.
TGTGCCAGCAGCTTAGGGGGGTTTGGCACAGATACGCAGTATTTT
CASSLGGFGTDTQYF
>.|TRBV19|TRBJ1-4|.
TGTGCCAGTAGTACCCCTTCTGGAAGGGATGGAAATGAAAAACTGTTTTTT
CASSTPSGRDGNEKLFF
>.|TRBV3-1/TRBV3-2|TRBJ1-6|.
TGTGCCAGCAGCCCCACCGTAGAGATCTCCTATAATTCACCCCTCCACTTT
CASSPTVEISYNSPLHF
>.|TRBV12-3/TRBV12-4|TRBJ2-1|.
TGTGCCAGCAGTTTAGAGGGGTTGAAGTTCTTC
CASSLEGLKFF
>.|TRBV6-6|TRBJ1-2|.
TGTGCCAGTTCAATCGGGGAGGGAGGCTACACCTTC
CASSIGEGGYTF
>.|TRBV7-9|TRBJ2-3|.
TGTGCCAGCAGCCCAGGACTAAGCACAGATACGCAGTATTTT
CASSPGLSTDTQYF
>.|TRBV15|TRBJ1-1|.
TGTGCCACCCAACCCTCCAGGGGTGACACTGAAGCTTTCTTT
CATQPSRGDTEAFF